This T cell receptor (beta chain) derives from a study of control samples from healthy donors and cancer patients. This clone has just a few counts. Germline-derived CDR1 and CDR2 are SEHNR and FQNEAQ (reference sequence). This CDR3 region has 13 residues. Trimming took 5 bases from V and 3 from J, leaving 10 bases between them. Using immunoSEQ multiplex PCR, the repertoire was profiled, and TCRdb retains in-frame clones only, with some absent. Among around 170,000 clones listed, about 86% were seen once. V gene TRBV7-9 combines with J gene TRBJ1-2; no definite D call. This receptor was taken from a woman between 25 and 40 years old in good health. What was sequenced was blood. The DNA for the CDR3 is TGTGCCAGCAGCCCCGACGGATACTATGGCTACACCTTC. Translation: CASSPDGYYGYTF. Drawing the rest from reference TRBV7-9 and TRBJ1-2, the complete variable domain is DTGVSQNPRHKITKRGQNVTFRCDPISEHNRLYWYRQTLGQGPEFLTYFQNEAQLEKSRLLSDRFSAERPKGSFSTLEIQRTEQGDSAMYLCASSPDGYYGYTFGSGTRLTVV.